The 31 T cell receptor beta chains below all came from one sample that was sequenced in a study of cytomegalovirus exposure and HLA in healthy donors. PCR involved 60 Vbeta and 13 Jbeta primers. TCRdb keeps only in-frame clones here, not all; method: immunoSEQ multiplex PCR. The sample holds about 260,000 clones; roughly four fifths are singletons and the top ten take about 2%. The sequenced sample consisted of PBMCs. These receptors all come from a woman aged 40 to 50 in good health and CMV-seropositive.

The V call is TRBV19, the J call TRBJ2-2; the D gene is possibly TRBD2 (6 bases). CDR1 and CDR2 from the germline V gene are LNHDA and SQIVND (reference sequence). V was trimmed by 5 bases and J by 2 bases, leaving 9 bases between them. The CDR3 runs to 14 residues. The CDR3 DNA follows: TGTGCCAGTAGTGGGGAGGTCAACACCGGGGAGCTGTTTTTT. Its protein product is CASSGEVNTGELFF.

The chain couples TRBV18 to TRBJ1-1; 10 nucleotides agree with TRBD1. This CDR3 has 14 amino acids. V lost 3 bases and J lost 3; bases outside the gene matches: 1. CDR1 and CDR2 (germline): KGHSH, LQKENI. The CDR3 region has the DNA TGTGCCAGCTCACCGGGACAGGGGCACACTGAAGCTTTCTTT. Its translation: CASSPGQGHTEAFF.

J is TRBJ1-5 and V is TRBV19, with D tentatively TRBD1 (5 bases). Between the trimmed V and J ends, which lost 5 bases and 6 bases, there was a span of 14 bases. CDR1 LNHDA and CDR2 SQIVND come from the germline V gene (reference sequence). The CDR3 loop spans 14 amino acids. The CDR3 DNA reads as TGTGCCAGTAGTCTGACAGTCCTCGTTCAGCCCCAGCATTTT. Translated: CASSLTVLVQPQHF.

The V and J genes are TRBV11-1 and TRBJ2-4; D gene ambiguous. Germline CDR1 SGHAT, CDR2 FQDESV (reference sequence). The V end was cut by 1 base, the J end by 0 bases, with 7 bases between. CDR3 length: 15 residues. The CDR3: CASSLGYLAKNIQYF. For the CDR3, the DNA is TGTGCCAGCAGCTTAGGCTACCTAGCCAAAAACATTCAGTACTTC.

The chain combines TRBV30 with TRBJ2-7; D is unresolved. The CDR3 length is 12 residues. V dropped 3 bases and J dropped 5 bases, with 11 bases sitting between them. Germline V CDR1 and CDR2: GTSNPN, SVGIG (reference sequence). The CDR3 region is CAWSVRYHEQYF. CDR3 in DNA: TGTGCCTGGAGCGTCCGGTACCACGAGCAGTACTTC. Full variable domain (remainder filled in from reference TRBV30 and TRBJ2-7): SQTIHQWPATLVQPVGSPLSLECTVEGTSNPNLYWYRQAAGRGLQLLFYSVGIGQISSEVPQNLSASRPQDRQFILSSKKLLLSDSGFYLCAWSVRYHEQYFGPGTRLTVT.

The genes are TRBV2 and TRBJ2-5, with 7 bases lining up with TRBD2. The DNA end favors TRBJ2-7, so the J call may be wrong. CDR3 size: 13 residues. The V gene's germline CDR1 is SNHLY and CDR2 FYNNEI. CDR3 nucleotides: TGTGCCAGCACTGGCGGGAGCTCCTACGAGCAGTACTTC. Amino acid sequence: CASTGGSSYEQYF.

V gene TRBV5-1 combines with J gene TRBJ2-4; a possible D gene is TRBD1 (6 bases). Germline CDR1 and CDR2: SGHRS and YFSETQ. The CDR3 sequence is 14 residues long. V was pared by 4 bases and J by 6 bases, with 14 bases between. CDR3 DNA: TGCGCCAGCAGCCAGGGACAAAGAATAAACATTCAGTACTTC. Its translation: CASSQGQRINIQYF.

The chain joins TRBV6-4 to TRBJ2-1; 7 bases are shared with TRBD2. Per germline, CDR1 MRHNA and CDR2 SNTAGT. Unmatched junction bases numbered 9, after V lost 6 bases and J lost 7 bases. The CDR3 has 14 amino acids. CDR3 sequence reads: CASRVLASTNEQFF. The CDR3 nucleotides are TGTGCCAGCAGAGTACTAGCGTCTACAAATGAGCAGTTCTTC.

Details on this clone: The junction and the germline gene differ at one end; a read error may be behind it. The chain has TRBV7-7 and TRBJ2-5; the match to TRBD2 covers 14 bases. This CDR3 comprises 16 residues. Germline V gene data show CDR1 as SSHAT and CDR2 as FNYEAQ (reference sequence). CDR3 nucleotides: TGTGCTAGCAGCGTCGGACTAGCGGGAGGAGAGGAGACCCAGTACTTC. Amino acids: CASSVGLAGGEETQYF.

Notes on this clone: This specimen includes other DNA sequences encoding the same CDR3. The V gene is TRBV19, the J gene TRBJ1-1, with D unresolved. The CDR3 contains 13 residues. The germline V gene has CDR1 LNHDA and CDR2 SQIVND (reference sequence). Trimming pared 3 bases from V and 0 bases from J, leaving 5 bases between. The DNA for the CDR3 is TGTGCCAGTAGTATCGTCCTGAACACTGAAGCTTTCTTT. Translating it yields CASSIVLNTEAFF.

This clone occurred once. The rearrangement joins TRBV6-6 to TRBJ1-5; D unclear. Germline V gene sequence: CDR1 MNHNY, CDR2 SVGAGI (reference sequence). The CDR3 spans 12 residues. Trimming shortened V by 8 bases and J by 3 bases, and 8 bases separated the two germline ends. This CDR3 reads CASGPANQPQHF. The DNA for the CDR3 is TGTGCCAGCGGGCCAGCCAATCAGCCCCAGCATTTT.

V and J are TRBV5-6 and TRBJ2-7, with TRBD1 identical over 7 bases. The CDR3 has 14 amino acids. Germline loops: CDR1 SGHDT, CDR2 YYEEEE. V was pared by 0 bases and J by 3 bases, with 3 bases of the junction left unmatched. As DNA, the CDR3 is TGTGCCAGCAGCTTGGGGGACAGAGACTACGAGCAGTACTTC. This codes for CASSLGDRDYEQYF.

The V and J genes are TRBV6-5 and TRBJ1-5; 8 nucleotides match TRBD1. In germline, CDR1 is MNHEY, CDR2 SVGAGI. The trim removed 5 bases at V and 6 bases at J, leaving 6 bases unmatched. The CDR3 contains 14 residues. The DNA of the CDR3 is TGTGCCAGCAGTGAATCAGGGGGCAGTCAGCCCCAGCATTTT. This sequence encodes CASSESGGSQPQHF.

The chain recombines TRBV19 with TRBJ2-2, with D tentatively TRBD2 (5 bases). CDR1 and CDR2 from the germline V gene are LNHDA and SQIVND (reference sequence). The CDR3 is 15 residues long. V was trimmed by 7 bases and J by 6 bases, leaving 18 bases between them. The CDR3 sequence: CASIDPGIQPGELFF. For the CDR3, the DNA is TGTGCCAGTATAGACCCCGGGATTCAACCCGGGGAGCTGTTTTTT.

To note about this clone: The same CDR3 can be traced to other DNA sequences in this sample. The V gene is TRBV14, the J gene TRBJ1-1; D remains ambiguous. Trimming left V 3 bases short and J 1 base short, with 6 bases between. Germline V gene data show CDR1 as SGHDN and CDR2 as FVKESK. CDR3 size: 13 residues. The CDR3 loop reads CASSQGANTEAFF. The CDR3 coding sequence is TGTGCCAGCAGCCAGGGAGCGAACACTGAAGCTTTCTTT.

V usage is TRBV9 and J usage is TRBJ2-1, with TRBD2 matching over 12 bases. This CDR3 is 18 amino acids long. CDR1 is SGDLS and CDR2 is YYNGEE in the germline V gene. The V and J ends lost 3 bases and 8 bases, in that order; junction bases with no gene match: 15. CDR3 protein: CASSAPWGLAGGPHEQFF. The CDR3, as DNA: TGTGCCAGCAGCGCCCCCTGGGGGCTAGCGGGAGGGCCCCATGAGCAGTTCTTC.

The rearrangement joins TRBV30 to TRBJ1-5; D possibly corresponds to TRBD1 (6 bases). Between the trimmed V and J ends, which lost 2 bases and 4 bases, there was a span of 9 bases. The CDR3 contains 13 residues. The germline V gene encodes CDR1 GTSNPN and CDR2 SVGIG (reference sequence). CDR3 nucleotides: TGTGCCTGGAGTTCCGGACAGAATCAGCCCCAGCATTTT. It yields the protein CAWSSGQNQPQHF.

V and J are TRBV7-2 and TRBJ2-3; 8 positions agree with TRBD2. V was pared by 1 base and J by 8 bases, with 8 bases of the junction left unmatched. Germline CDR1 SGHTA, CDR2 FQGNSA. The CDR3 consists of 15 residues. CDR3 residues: CASSLVLRAGVTQYF. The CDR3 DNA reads TGTGCCAGCAGCTTAGTACTAAGAGCGGGGGTTACGCAGTATTTT. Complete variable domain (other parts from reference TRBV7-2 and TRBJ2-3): GAGVSQSPSNKVTEKGKDVELRCDPISGHTALYWYRQSLGQGLEFLIYFQGNSAPDKSGLPSDRFSAERTGGSVSTLTIQRTQQEDSAVYLCASSLVLRAGVTQYFGPGTRLTVL.

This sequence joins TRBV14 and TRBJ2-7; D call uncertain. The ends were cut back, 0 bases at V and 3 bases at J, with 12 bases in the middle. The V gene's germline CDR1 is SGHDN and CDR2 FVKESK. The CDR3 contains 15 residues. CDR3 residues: CASSQDRRLLYEQYF. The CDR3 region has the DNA TGTGCCAGCAGCCAAGATAGGCGACTTCTCTACGAGCAGTACTTC.

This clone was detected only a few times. In DNA form, the CDR3 reads TGTGCCAGCAGCAAACAGGAGACTAGCGGTTCCTACGAGCAGTACTTC. Residues: CASSKQETSGSYEQYF. The V call is TRBV5-4, the J call TRBJ2-7; 9 nucleotides match TRBD2. The germline gives CDR1 SGHNT, CDR2 YYREEE (reference sequence). This CDR3 comprises 16 residues. The trim removed 4 bases at V and 1 base at J, leaving 9 bases unmatched.

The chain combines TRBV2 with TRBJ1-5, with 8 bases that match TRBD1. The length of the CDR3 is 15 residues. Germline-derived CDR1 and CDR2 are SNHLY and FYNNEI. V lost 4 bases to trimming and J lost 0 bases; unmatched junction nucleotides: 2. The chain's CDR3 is CASSAGTGSNQPQHF. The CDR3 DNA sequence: TGTGCCAGCAGTGCAGGGACAGGTAGCAATCAGCCCCAGCATTTT.

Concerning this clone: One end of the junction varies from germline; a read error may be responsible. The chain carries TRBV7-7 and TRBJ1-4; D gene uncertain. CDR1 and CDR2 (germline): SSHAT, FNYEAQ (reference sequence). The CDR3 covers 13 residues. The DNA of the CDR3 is TGTGCTAGCAGATGGAGAAATAATGAAAAACTGTTTTTT. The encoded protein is CASRWRNNEKLFF.

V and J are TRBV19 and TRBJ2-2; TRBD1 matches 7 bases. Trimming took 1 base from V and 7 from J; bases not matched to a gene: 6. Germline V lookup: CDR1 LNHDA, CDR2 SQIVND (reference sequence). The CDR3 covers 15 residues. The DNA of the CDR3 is TGTGCCAGTAGTATAGGAAGGGGGCAAGGCGGGGAGCTGTTTTTT. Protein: CASSIGRGQGGELFF.

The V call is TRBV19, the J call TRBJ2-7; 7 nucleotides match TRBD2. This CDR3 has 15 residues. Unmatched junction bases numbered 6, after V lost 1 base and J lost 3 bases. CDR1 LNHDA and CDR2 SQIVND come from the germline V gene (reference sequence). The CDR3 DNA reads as TGTGCCAGTAGTATAGCGGGGGGACCAAACTACGAGCAGTACTTC. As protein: CASSIAGGPNYEQYF.

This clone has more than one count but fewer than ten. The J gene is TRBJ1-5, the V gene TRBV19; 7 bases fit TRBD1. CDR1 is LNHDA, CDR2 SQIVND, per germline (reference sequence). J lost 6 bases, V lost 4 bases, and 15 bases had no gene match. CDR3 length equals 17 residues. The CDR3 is CASSNLPSQGPAQPQHF. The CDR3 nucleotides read TGTGCCAGTAGTAACCTCCCCTCACAGGGGCCCGCTCAGCCCCAGCATTTT.

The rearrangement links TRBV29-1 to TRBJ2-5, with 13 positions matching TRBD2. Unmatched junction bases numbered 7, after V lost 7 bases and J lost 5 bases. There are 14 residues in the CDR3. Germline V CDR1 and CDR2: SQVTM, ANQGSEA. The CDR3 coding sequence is TGCAGCGGGTGGACTAGCGGGAGTGGGGAGACCCAGTACTTC. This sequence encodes CSGWTSGSGETQYF.

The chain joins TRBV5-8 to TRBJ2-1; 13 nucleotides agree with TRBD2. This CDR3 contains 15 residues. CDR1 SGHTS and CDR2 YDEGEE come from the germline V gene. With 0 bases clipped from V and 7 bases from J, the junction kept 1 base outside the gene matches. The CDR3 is CASSLGTSGSNEQFF. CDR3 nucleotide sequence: TGTGCCAGCAGCTTGGGGACTAGCGGGAGTAATGAGCAGTTCTTC. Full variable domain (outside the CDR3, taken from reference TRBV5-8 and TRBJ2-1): EAGVTQSPTHLIKTRGQQATLRCSPISGHTSVYWYQQALGLGLQFLLWYDEGEERNRGNFPPRFSGRQFPNYSSELNVNALELEDSALYLCASSLGTSGSNEQFFGPGTRLTVL.

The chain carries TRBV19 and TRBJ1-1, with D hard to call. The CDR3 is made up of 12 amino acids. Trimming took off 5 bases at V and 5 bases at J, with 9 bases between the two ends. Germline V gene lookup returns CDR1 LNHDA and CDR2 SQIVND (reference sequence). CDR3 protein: CASSFPGTEAFF. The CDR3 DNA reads TGTGCCAGTAGTTTCCCGGGGACTGAAGCTTTCTTT.

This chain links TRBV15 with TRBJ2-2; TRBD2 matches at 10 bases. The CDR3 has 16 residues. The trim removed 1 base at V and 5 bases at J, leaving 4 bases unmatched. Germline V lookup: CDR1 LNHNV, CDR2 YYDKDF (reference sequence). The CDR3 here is CATSRASGRGTGELFF. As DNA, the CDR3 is TGTGCCACCAGCAGAGCTAGCGGGAGAGGGACCGGGGAGCTGTTTTTT.

CDR3 sequence (DNA): TGTGCCAGCAGCCCCCGCGGCTACATTAAAGAGCAGTACTTC. Residues: CASSPRGYIKEQYF. The J gene is TRBJ2-7, the V gene TRBV7-3; D unclear. Germline lookup yields CDR1 SGHTA and CDR2 FQGTGA. Deletions cut 5 bases from V and 7 bases from J, with 18 bases between. CDR3 size: 14 residues.

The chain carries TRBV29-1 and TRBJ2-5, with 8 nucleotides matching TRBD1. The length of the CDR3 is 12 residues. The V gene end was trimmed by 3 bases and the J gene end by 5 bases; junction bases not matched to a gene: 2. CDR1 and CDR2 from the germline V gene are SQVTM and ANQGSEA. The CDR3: CSVDRGRETQYF. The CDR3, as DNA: TGCAGCGTTGACAGGGGGCGCGAGACCCAGTACTTC.